This TCR beta chain was profiled in a study of naive CD8 T cells in extremely preterm neonates. Germline CDR1 SGDLS, CDR2 YYNGEE. The V and J ends lost 0 bases and 7 bases respectively, with 11 bases between them. The CDR3 totals 15 residues. Study outcomes and limitations: Shared CDR3 nucleotide sequences: preterm around 2.6%, term about 0.37%, children 0.03% to 0.035%, adults less than 0.011%.

The repertoire was sequenced with immunoSEQ multiplex PCR; TCRdb's copy has only in-frame clones and lacks some. The sample lists approximately 6,000 clones; around 98% were seen once. In the case of this clone: Its specificity is unknown.

This chain uses TRBV9 with TRBJ1-6; D unclear. The material sequenced was naive CD8+ T cells from blood. This sequence originates from a human donor in good health. DNA for the CDR3: TGTGCCAGCAGCGTAGCGGGAAACCTAAATTCACCCCTCCACTTT. This codes for CASSVAGNLNSPLHF.